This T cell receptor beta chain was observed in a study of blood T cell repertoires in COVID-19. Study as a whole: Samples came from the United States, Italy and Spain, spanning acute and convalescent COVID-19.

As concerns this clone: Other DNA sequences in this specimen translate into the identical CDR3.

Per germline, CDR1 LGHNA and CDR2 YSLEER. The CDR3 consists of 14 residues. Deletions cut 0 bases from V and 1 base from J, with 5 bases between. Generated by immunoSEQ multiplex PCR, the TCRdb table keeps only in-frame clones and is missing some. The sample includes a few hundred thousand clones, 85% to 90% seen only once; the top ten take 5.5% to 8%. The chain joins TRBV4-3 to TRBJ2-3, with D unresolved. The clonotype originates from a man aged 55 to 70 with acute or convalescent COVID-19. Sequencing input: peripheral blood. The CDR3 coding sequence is TGCGCCAGCAGCCAAGATCGCGGCACAGATACGCAGTATTTT. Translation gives CASSQDRGTDTQYF.